The sequence of this TCR beta chain was determined in a study of blood T cell repertoires in COVID-19. Study-level background: PBMCs, B-cell-depleted T cells, or T cells provided the cDNA or gDNA that made up the material.

The method was immunoSEQ multiplex PCR; TCRdb's version includes in-frame clones alone and lacks a portion of them. Here the sample spans approximately 310,000 clones, approximately 85% being singletons. Adults between about 18 and 95 years of age took part from 24 US areas. Participant-reported clinical history was the basis for cohort assignment. The source of this sequence is a man between 25 and 39 years old who had recovered from COVID-19. Sequences were obtained from PBMCs or T cells enriched from blood (not recorded which).

The CDR3 protein is CASSPPGGGELFF. For the CDR3, the DNA is TGTGCCAGCAGCCCCCCCGGCGGCGGGGAGCTGTTTTTT. The genes are TRBV4-2 and TRBJ2-2; no firm D call. Germline values: CDR1 LGHNA, CDR2 YNFKEQ. The CDR3 covers 13 residues. Trimming pared 4 bases from V and 7 bases from J, leaving 10 bases between.